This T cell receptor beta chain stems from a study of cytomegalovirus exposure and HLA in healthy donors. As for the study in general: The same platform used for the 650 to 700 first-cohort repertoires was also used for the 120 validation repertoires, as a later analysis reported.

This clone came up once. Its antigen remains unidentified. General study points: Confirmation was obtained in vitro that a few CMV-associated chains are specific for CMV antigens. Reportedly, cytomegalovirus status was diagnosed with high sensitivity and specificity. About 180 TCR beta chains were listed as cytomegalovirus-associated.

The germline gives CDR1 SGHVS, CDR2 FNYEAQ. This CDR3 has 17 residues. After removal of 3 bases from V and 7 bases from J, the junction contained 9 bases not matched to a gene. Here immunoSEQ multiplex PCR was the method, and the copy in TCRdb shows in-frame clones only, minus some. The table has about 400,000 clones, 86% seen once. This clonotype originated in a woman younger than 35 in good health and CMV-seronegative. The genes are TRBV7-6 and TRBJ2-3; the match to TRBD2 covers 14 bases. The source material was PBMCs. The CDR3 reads CASSFLRTSGRSNTQYF. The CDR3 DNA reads TGTGCCAGCAGCTTCCTCAGGACTAGCGGGAGGTCAAATACGCAGTATTTT.